This TCR beta chain was found in a study of shared clonotypes between healthy human individuals. The repertoire was sequenced with immunoSEQ multiplex PCR; TCRdb's copy has only in-frame clones and lacks some. The table records over a million clones, about 70% of them present only once. The V gene end was trimmed by 5 bases and the J gene end by 0 bases; junction bases not matched to a gene: 7. Germline V CDR1 and CDR2: SQVTM, ANQGSEA. CDR3 length equals 14 residues. Study results and limitations: It was observed that roughly 5.4% of naive CD4 clonotypes were shared across a handful of donors. Richness estimates generally favored naive over memory subsets.

A remark on this clone: What it binds is not known.

This chain connects TRBV29-1 to TRBJ2-7; 7 nucleotides line up with TRBD1. Source material: memory CD4+ T cells sorted from blood. The subset denotes: CD45RA-negative fraction. The receptor was derived from a man aged 18 to 29 in good health. CDR3 sequence: CSVRQGLSSYEQYF. Written as DNA, the CDR3 is TGCAGCGTTCGACAGGGCCTTTCCTCCTACGAGCAGTACTTC.